These T cell receptor beta chains were read from a single sample in a study of blood T cell repertoires in COVID-19. Produced via immunoSEQ multiplex PCR; TCRdb's table is partial and in-frame only. The table records 200,000 to 250,000 clones, over 70% of them present only once. The sequenced sample consisted of peripheral blood. Receptors were obtained from a woman aged 70-85 years with acute or convalescent COVID-19. The CDR3 runs from the conserved cysteine through the conserved F or W. The D gene is left open where the match is weak. Clone size is not always given. Where it is, it says once, few, many or a class for expanded clones.

d_gene	abundance	v_gene	j_gene	CDR3aa	CDR3nt
-	-	TRBV3-1/TRBV3-2	TRBJ1-1	CASSQDSPTGMNTEAFF	TGTGCCAGCAGCCAAGACAGCCCAACCGGGATGAACACTGAAGCTTTCTTT
TRBD1	-	TRBV4-1	TRBJ2-1	CASSRPPGQGLNYNEQFF	TGCGCCAGCAGCCGACCCCCGGGACAGGGACTCAACTACAATGAGCAGTTCTTC
-	-	TRBV5-1	TRBJ2-1	CASSLEDFSNEQFF	TGCGCCAGCAGCTTGGAGGACTTTTCCAATGAGCAGTTCTTC
-	-	TRBV10-1	TRBJ1-5	CASSETECNQPQHF	TGCGCCAGCAGTGAGACAGAATGCAATCAGCCCCAGCATTTT
TRBD1	-	TRBV7-9	TRBJ2-7	CASSFGTGSVEQYF	TGTGCCAGCAGCTTTGGGACAGGGAGTGTCGAGCAGTACTTC
-	many	TRBV30	TRBJ2-3	CAWSVLSGFTDTQYF	TGTGCCTGGAGTGTACTAAGCGGGTTCACAGATACGCAGTATTTT
-	-	TRBV6-2/TRBV6-3	TRBJ2-6	CASSSHGGSSGANVLTF	TGTGCCAGCAGTTCCCATGGGGGCTCCTCTGGGGCCAACGTCCTGACTTTC
-	-	TRBV7-9	TRBJ2-3	CASSFGGGEDTQYF	TGTGCCAGCAGCTTTGGCGGGGGCGAGGATACGCAGTATTTT
TRBD2	once	TRBV5-1	TRBJ2-1	CASSSLFGTSGGGSYNEQFF	TGCGCCAGCAGCTCCCTCTTCGGGACTAGCGGGGGGGGATCCTACAATGAGCAGTTCTTC
-	-	TRBV19	TRBJ2-7	CASSGTEVGIYEQYF	TGTGCCAGTAGTGGTACGGAGGTTGGGATCTACGAGCAGTACTTC
-	-	TRBV10-3	TRBJ2-5	CAISSRQSSAQETQYF	TGTGCCATCAGTTCGAGGCAAAGTTCGGCCCAAGAGACCCAGTACTTC
-	-	TRBV15	TRBJ2-6	CATSSATADSGANVLTF	TGTGCCACCAGCAGTGCTACAGCGGACTCTGGGGCCAACGTCCTGACTTTC
TRBD2	few	TRBV24-1	TRBJ2-1	CATGAYGTSGNEQFF	TGTGCCACCGGAGCTTACGGGACTAGCGGCAATGAGCAGTTCTTC
-	few	TRBV7-2	TRBJ1-1	CASSTGPNTEAFF	TGTGCCAGCAGCACAGGCCCAAACACTGAAGCTTTCTTT
TRBD1	once	TRBV24-1	TRBJ2-5	CATSDRDRGYQETQYF	TGTGCCACCAGTGACCGGGACAGGGGGTACCAAGAGACCCAGTACTTC
-	-	TRBV2	TRBJ2-7	CASSGRSPRSEQYF	TGTGCCAGCAGTGGCCGGTCCCCCCGGAGCGAGCAGTACTTC
-	-	TRBV4-1	TRBJ2-4	CASSQDAAGSGTYKNIQYF	TGCGCCAGCAGCCAAGATGCAGCGGGCTCCGGGACTTACAAAAACATTCAGTACTTC
-	-	TRBV29-1	TRBJ2-2	CSVDEGNTGELFF	TGCAGCGTTGATGAGGGGAACACCGGGGAGCTGTTTTTT
-	-	TRBV5-5	TRBJ1-2	CASSLDDRSYGYTF	TGTGCCAGCAGCTTGGATGACAGGAGCTATGGCTACACCTTC
TRBD2	once	TRBV7-8	TRBJ2-3	CASSLRRAGDGGDTQYF	TGTGCCAGCAGCTTACGCCGAGCGGGGGATGGCGGAGATACGCAGTATTTT
TRBD1	-	TRBV5-1	TRBJ2-4	CASSNRTGGKNIQYF	TGCGCCAGCAGCAACCGGACAGGGGGCAAAAACATTCAGTACTTC
TRBD2	-	TRBV7-6	TRBJ2-5	CASSWGLAGTETQYF	TGTGCCAGCAGCTGGGGACTAGCGGGGACAGAGACCCAGTACTTC
-	few	TRBV2	TRBJ1-6	CASRDTSSYNSPLHF	TGTGCCAGCCGGGACACAAGCTCCTATAATTCACCCCTCCACTTT
TRBD1	-	TRBV19	TRBJ2-1	CASRPNRQGAGREQFF	TGTGCCAGTAGGCCTAACCGACAGGGGGCAGGGCGGGAGCAGTTCTTC
TRBD1	-	TRBV9	TRBJ2-7	CASTSGLQGAEQYF	TGTGCCAGCACGTCCGGCCTACAGGGGGCCGAGCAGTACTTC
TRBD1	-	TRBV7-2	TRBJ1-3	CASSPDRDAGNTIYF	TGTGCCAGCAGCCCCGACAGGGACGCAGGAAACACCATATATTTT
-	-	TRBV20-1	TRBJ2-3	CSASNTGRAGDTQYF	TGCAGTGCTAGTAATACAGGGCGCGCAGGAGATACGCAGTATTTT
-	few	TRBV5-7	TRBJ1-5	CASSGPTGNQPQHF	TGTGCCAGCAGCGGACCGACAGGCAATCAGCCCCAGCATTTT
TRBD2	-	TRBV2	TRBJ2-2	CASKAGANTGELFF	TGTGCCAGCAAGGCGGGAGCGAACACCGGGGAGCTGTTTTTT
TRBD1	-	TRBV9	TRBJ1-3	CASSTQQGIGNTIYF	TGTGCCAGCAGCACCCAACAGGGGATAGGAAACACCATATATTTT
-	-	TRBV5-1	TRBJ2-5	CASSFGSEETQYF	TGCGCCAGCAGCTTCGGCAGCGAAGAGACCCAGTACTTC
TRBD1	-	TRBV10-3	TRBJ1-6	CAIGRTGENSPLHF	TGTGCCATCGGTCGGACAGGGGAGAATTCACCCCTCCACTTT
TRBD1	-	TRBV19	TRBJ1-2	CASSMVGTGVNGYTF	TGTGCCAGTAGTATGGTCGGGACAGGGGTGAATGGCTACACCTTC
-	-	TRBV29-1	TRBJ1-4	CSVGRDGSEKLFF	TGCAGCGTCGGTCGGGACGGGAGTGAAAAACTGTTTTTT
TRBD1	-	TRBV18	TRBJ1-2	CASSNRDRGRGGYTF	TGTGCCAGCTCAAACCGGGACAGGGGGCGCGGTGGCTACACCTTC
-	-	TRBV14	TRBJ2-2	CASSQDSARPSMLFF	TGTGCCAGCAGCCAAGATTCCGCCAGGCCCTCAATGCTGTTTTTT
TRBD1	-	TRBV6-5	TRBJ1-2	CASSSSTRDRGDTF	TGTGCCAGCAGCTCCTCGACCAGGGACAGGGGAGACACCTTC
-	once	TRBV5-6	TRBJ2-5	CASSLGGEETQYF	TGTGCCAGCAGCCTCGGCGGGGAAGAGACCCAGTACTTC
-	-	TRBV5-4	TRBJ1-1	CASSLVPGRENTEAFF	TGTGCCAGCAGCTTGGTCCCGGGGAGGGAGAACACTGAAGCTTTCTTT
TRBD1	-	TRBV9	TRBJ1-2	CASSVLDRGPYGYTF	TGTGCCAGCAGCGTATTGGACAGGGGACCCTATGGCTACACCTTC
TRBD2	-	TRBV6-5	TRBJ2-5	CASFIPLAGTQYF	TGTGCCAGCTTTATTCCCTTAGCGGGGACCCAGTACTTC
TRBD1	-	TRBV5-1	TRBJ1-1	CASSPRGQVNTEAFF	TGCGCCAGCAGCCCCAGGGGACAGGTGAACACTGAAGCTTTCTTT
TRBD2	-	TRBV24-1	TRBJ2-3	CATSETAGGSTDTQYF	TGTGCCACCAGTGAAACGGCGGGGGGGAGCACAGATACGCAGTATTTT
TRBD1	-	TRBV4-3	TRBJ2-2	CASSQALGTGANTGELFF	TGCGCCAGCAGCCAGGCCCTAGGGACAGGGGCGAACACCGGGGAGCTGTTTTTT
-	-	TRBV5-1	TRBJ1-1	CASSFRQPRTEAFF	TGCGCCAGCAGCTTTCGACAACCAAGGACTGAAGCTTTCTTT
-	-	TRBV7-3	TRBJ2-1	CASSDRQGGNNEQFF	TGTGCCAGCAGCGATCGACAGGGCGGGAACAATGAGCAGTTCTTC
TRBD2	-	TRBV14	TRBJ2-2	CASSQANPYSSGGGPGELFF	TGTGCCAGCAGCCAAGCTAACCCCTACTCTAGCGGGGGGGGTCCCGGGGAGCTGTTTTTT
-	-	TRBV5-1	TRBJ2-1	CASSFIGDTYNEQFF	TGCGCCAGCAGCTTTATTGGGGACACCTACAATGAGCAGTTCTTC
TRBD2	many	TRBV5-1	TRBJ2-2	CASSLVRGGRKVNTGELFF	TGCGCCAGCAGCTTGGTGCGGGGGGGCCGGAAAGTAAACACCGGGGAGCTGTTTTTT
-	-	TRBV30	TRBJ1-3	CAWSGQSGNTIYF	TGTGCCTGGAGTGGGCAGTCTGGAAACACCATATATTTT
-	-	TRBV6-2/TRBV6-3	TRBJ1-2	CASSYIGESGYTF	TGTGCCAGCAGTTATATCGGGGAGAGCGGCTACACCTTC
TRBD2	-	TRBV3-1/TRBV3-2	TRBJ2-5	CASNRLAGGIQETQYF	TGTGCCAGCAACAGACTAGCGGGGGGTATCCAAGAGACCCAGTACTTC
-	-	TRBV10-3	TRBJ1-1	CASHRERNTEAFF	TGTGCCAGCCACAGGGAGAGGAACACTGAAGCTTTCTTT
-	-	TRBV29-1	TRBJ1-1	CSVEVYGGGTEAFF	TGCAGCGTTGAGGTGTACGGAGGCGGCACTGAAGCTTTCTTT
-	-	TRBV6-6	TRBJ1-4	CASSYRVSTNEKLFF	TGTGCCAGCAGTTACCGGGTCTCAACTAATGAAAAACTGTTTTTT